This T cell receptor beta chain originates from a study of blood T cell repertoires in COVID-19. Libraries were prepared by immunoSEQ multiplex PCR; TCRdb keeps only in-frame clonotypes and omits some of them. Of 250,000 to 300,000 clones detected, approximately 89% appear once; the ten largest clones hold 2% to 2.5%. While infection was still active, Seattle patients were enrolled and then followed longitudinally. Germline V gene lookup returns CDR1 SSHAT and CDR2 FNYEAQ (reference sequence). The CDR3 contains 16 residues. The V and J ends lost 0 bases and 2 bases, in that order; junction bases with no gene match: 4.

The chain combines TRBV7-7 with TRBJ2-5; 9 nucleotides line up with TRBD2. Source material: peripheral blood. This clonotype originated in a woman aged 25 to 39 with COVID-19, enrolled during active disease. CDR3 residues: CASSLAPSGAQETQYF. DNA for the CDR3: TGTGCCAGCAGCTTAGCACCTAGCGGGGCGCAAGAGACCCAGTACTTC. Full variable domain (outside the CDR3, taken from reference TRBV7-7 and TRBJ2-5): GAGVSQSPRYKVTKRGQDVTLRCDPISSHATLYWYQQALGQGPEFLTYFNYEAQPDKSGLPSDRFSAERPEGSISTLTIQRTEQRDSAMYRCASSLAPSGAQETQYFGPGTRLLVL.